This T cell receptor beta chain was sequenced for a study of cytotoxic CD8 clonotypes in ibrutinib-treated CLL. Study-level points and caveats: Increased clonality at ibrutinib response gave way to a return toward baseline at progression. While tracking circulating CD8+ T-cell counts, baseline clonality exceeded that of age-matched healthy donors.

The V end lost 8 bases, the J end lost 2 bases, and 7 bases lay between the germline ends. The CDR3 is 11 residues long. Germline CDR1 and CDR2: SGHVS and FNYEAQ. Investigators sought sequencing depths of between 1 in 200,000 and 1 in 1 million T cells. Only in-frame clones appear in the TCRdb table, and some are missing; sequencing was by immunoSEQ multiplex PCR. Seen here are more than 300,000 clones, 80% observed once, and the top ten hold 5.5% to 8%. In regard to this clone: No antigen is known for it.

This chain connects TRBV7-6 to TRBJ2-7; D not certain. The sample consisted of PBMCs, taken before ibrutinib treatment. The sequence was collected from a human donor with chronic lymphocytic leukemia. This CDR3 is CASGSPYEQYF. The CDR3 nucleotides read TGTGCCAGCGGGTCGCCCTACGAGCAGTACTTC.